The present T cell receptor (beta chain) was sequenced within a study of regulatory T cells in long-lasting Graves disease. Regarding the study as a whole: The study found TRBV28, TRBJ1-2 and TRBJ2-5 favored in persistent disease.

As to this clonotype: The target antigen is unknown. A single base separates this from a much larger clone, so it may be a read error.

Time point described: newly diagnosed GD, antithyroid drugs for less than 3 months. PBMC-derived RNA was used for the TCR library. Graves' disease was diagnosed by American Thyroid Association guidelines. Investigators prepared the TCR beta libraries by applying iRepertoire HTBI primers and Arm-PCR of CDR3 regions. Source study methods: Sequenced samples collectively carried 60 to 75 TRBV and 14 TRBJ segments. Using its own MiXCR run on the multiplex PCR reads, TCRdb lists one record per CDR3 protein. TCRdb's processing, not the study's, gives the V and J calls here. In the table there are some 250,000 distinct CDR3 sequences, roughly 18% of which are singletons. Germline CDR1 is DFQATT and CDR2 is SNEGSKA (reference sequence). This CDR3 has 13 residues. These records were also assigned to another study, of T cells in Graves' hyperthyroidism and ophthalmopathy. From that study: The definition of stable Graves' hyperthyroidism was no ophthalmopathy progression within 18 months.

The chain recombines TRBV20-1 with TRBJ2-7, with 11 bases identical to TRBD1. Near its end, the DNA agrees better with TRBJ2-1, so the J call may be wrong. The TCR was taken from a woman aged 25 to 39 with Graves disease. Sequenced material: peripheral blood mononuclear cells (PBMCs), taken at new diagnosis, from a patient treated with antithyroid drugs. The DNA for the CDR3 is TGCAGTGGGGGGACAGGGGGGACGCACGAGCAGTTCTTC. Protein: CSGGTGGTHEQFF.